The 22 T cell receptor beta chains below come from one sample, sequenced in a study of T cells in Graves' hyperthyroidism and ophthalmopathy. Researchers took RNA transcripts and amplified the TCR beta CDR3 regions from them. A first-round RT-PCR of the TCR CDR3 used the HTBI primer set. TCRdb independently ran MiXCR on the multiplex PCR reads; one entry per CDR3 protein. Here the sample spans over 350,000 distinct CDR3 sequences, around 15% being singletons. The sequenced sample was blood. Receptor source: a man younger than 30 with Graves' ophthalmopathy.

This clonotype was detected many times. This chain joins TRBV15 and TRBJ2-1, with 12 positions matching TRBD2. The CDR3 is 15 amino acids. V lost 3 bases and J lost 5; bases outside the gene matches: 2. Germline CDR1 is LNHNV and CDR2 is YYDKDF (reference sequence). The CDR3 bases are TGTGCCACCAGCAGGCTAGCGGGAGGGAACAATGAGCAGTTCTTC. Its protein product is CATSRLAGGNNEQFF.

This clonotype was found many times. This chain connects TRBV7-8 to TRBJ1-1; D gene ambiguous. This CDR3 is 15 amino acids long. Germline V gives CDR1 SGHVS, CDR2 FQNEAQ. Trimming cost V 6 bases and J 4 bases, with 18 bases left between them. This chain's CDR3 is CASSELAFWGTEAFF. CDR3 in DNA: TGTGCCAGCAGTGAACTTGCGTTCTGGGGCACTGAAGCTTTCTTT.

This clonotype was recorded at least ten times. This chain uses TRBV12-3 or TRBV12-4 with TRBJ2-7; 9 nucleotides line up with TRBD1. The CDR3 consists of 13 residues. With V trimmed by 7 bases and J by 7 bases, 8 bases remained unmatched. CDR3: CASKRQGVEEQYF. In DNA form, the CDR3 reads TGTGCCAGCAAGCGACAGGGGGTGGAAGAGCAGTACTTC.

The table lists this clonotype with a few counts. The rearrangement links TRBV24-1 to TRBJ2-1; D gene ambiguous. Germline values: CDR1 KGHDR, CDR2 SFDVKD. Trimming removed 6 bases at V and 5 bases at J, with 10 bases between. The CDR3 is 13 amino acids. CDR3 residues: CATSWAGNNEQFF. DNA for the CDR3: TGTGCCACCAGTTGGGCAGGAAACAATGAGCAGTTCTTC.

The table lists this clonotype with a few counts. The chain carries TRBV20-1 and TRBJ2-7; 9 nucleotides agree with TRBD2. With V trimmed by 6 bases and J by 0 bases, 3 bases remained unmatched. The germline V gene encodes CDR1 DFQATT and CDR2 SNEGSKA (reference sequence). CDR3 length: 13 amino acids. The CDR3 region is CSALSGGSYEQYF. The CDR3 DNA is TGCAGTGCGCTTAGCGGGGGCTCCTACGAGCAGTACTTC.

This clonotype was recorded many times. The CDR3 loop is CAWSGTMMNTEAFF. Here the CDR3 DNA reads TGTGCCTGGAGTGGGACAATGATGAACACTGAAGCTTTCTTT. The rearrangement links TRBV30 to TRBJ1-1; D may be TRBD1 (5 bases). The CDR3 consists of 14 residues. Germline lookup yields CDR1 GTSNPN and CDR2 SVGIG (reference sequence). Between the trimmed V and J ends, which lost 1 base and 0 bases, there was a span of 9 bases.

Turning to this clonotype: A read error may produce the germline difference seen at one junction end. The chain is built from TRBV5-1 and TRBJ2-7; TRBD1 matches 7 bases. The CDR3 contains 14 residues. Germline CDR1 and CDR2: SGHRS and YFSETQ. CDR3 coding DNA: TGCGTCAGCAGCGCACGACAGGGCCCCTACGAGCAGTACTTC. It encodes CVSSARQGPYEQYF.

The gene calls are TRBV4-1 and TRBJ2-1; no firm D call. With 0 bases removed from V and 6 bases from J, the gap between germline ends came to 12 bases. In germline, CDR1 is MGHRA, CDR2 YSYEKL. The CDR3 spans 15 residues. The CDR3 here is CASSQDRSFTNEQFF. CDR3 in DNA: TGCGCCAGCAGCCAAGATCGGAGCTTCACCAATGAGCAGTTCTTC.

The chain employs TRBV6-1 and TRBJ1-1; D gene uncertain. Trimming took off 6 bases at V and 1 base at J, with 12 bases between the two ends. Germline V gene data show CDR1 as MNHNS and CDR2 as SASEGT. This CDR3 comprises 14 residues. CDR3 sequence reads: CASRLRGKNTEAFF. CDR3 bases: TGTGCCAGCAGACTCCGCGGAAAGAACACTGAAGCTTTCTTT.

The rearrangement links TRBV3-1 to TRBJ2-2, with D unclear. This CDR3 is built from 13 residues. Germline values: CDR1 LGHDT, CDR2 YNNKEL (reference sequence). V lost 1 base and J lost 6, with 6 bases in between. Written as DNA, the CDR3 is TGTGCCAGCAGCCAAGTTGGTGCCGGGGAGCTGTTTTTT. Encoded protein: CASSQVGAGELFF.

This clonotype has a count of ten or more. The chain couples TRBV7-2 to TRBJ2-5; 11 nucleotides match TRBD1. The CDR3 runs 15 residues. Germline V CDR1 and CDR2: SGHTA, FQGNSA. V shed 4 bases, J shed 3 bases, and the junction held 4 bases outside the gene matches. The CDR3 DNA follows: TGTGCCAGCAGCTCGAGGGACAGGGGGAAAGAGACCCAGTACTTC. It specifies CASSSRDRGKETQYF.

This clonotype was counted ten times or more. CDR3 region: CSARTNRGNDSPLHF. The CDR3 coding sequence is TGCAGTGCTAGAACGAACAGGGGAAACGATTCACCCCTCCACTTT. This rearrangement joins TRBV20-1 to TRBJ1-6; 7 bases align to TRBD1. The ends lost 2 bases at V and 8 bases at J; junction bases unmatched: 9. The CDR3 runs to 15 residues. CDR1 and CDR2 from the germline V gene are DFQATT and SNEGSKA (reference sequence).

The V call is TRBV24-1, the J call TRBJ2-7; tentative D call: TRBD1 (5 bases). The germline gives CDR1 KGHDR, CDR2 SFDVKD. The CDR3 runs to 13 residues. Trimming took 7 bases from V and 3 from J, leaving 12 bases between them. Written as DNA, the CDR3 is TGTGCCACCAGCGAGAGGCAGGGCTACGAGCAGTACTTC. Translating gives CATSERQGYEQYF.

The V call is TRBV7-9, the J call TRBJ1-2; 7 bases are a match to TRBD1. V was pared by 5 bases and J by 6 bases, with 12 bases of the junction left unmatched. Germline V gives CDR1 SEHNR, CDR2 FQNEAQ (reference sequence). The CDR3 spans 15 residues. DNA for the CDR3: TGTGCCAGCAGCAGAAGGGGCAGGGGGAATAATGGCTACACCTTC. This encodes CASSRRGRGNNGYTF.

This clonotype was found many times. This chain uses TRBV9 with TRBJ1-1, with D possibly matching TRBD1 (6 bases). V was shortened by 0 bases and J by 5 bases, with 17 bases between the two germline ends. The V gene's germline CDR1 is SGDLS and CDR2 YYNGEE. CDR3 length: 16 residues. CDR3 residues: CASSVGTGRLVTEAFF. Written as DNA, the CDR3 is TGTGCCAGCAGCGTAGGCACAGGGAGGCTCGTTACTGAAGCTTTCTTT.

In this sample, this clonotype turned up many times. V and J are TRBV12-3 or TRBV12-4 and TRBJ2-7, with D possibly matching TRBD1 (6 bases). The V and J ends lost 6 bases and 2 bases respectively, with 14 bases between them. The CDR3 has 14 residues. The CDR3 spells CASSLVTGPYEQYF. CDR3 DNA: TGTGCCAGCAGCCTCGTGACAGGACCCTACGAGCAGTACTTC.

In this sample, this clonotype turned up many times. The chain employs TRBV7-8 and TRBJ2-5, with D perhaps assigned TRBD1 or TRBD2 (5 bases each). The V gene lost 3 bases and the J gene lost 5 bases, with 7 bases spanning the gap. The CDR3 has 12 amino acids. Looked up from germline, CDR1 is SGHVS and CDR2 is FQNEAQ. DNA for the CDR3: TGTGCCAGCAGCTTTAGGGACGAGACCCAGTACTTC. It encodes CASSFRDETQYF.

This clonotype occurred many times. The chain employs TRBV3-1 and TRBJ2-1, with D hard to call. The V end was cut by 2 bases, the J end by 10 bases, with 12 bases between. The CDR3 extends over 13 amino acids. From germline, CDR1 is LGHDT and CDR2 YNNKEL (reference sequence). In DNA form, the CDR3 reads TGTGCCAGCAGCCAATCCCACGCCGGCGAGCAGTTCTTC. This translates into CASSQSHAGEQFF.

There are many counts of this clonotype. The CDR3 sequence is CATSLGLDNEQFF. The CDR3 nucleotides are TGTGCCACCAGCCTCGGACTCGACAATGAGCAGTTCTTC. The genes are TRBV24-1 and TRBJ2-1, with D perhaps matching TRBD2 (5 bases). The V gene lost 7 bases and the J gene lost 5 bases, with 11 bases spanning the gap. CDR1 and CDR2 from the germline V gene are KGHDR and SFDVKD. CDR3 size: 13 residues.

This clonotype came up many times. The J gene is TRBJ1-1, the V gene TRBV20-1, with D tentatively TRBD1 (5 bases). Germline CDR1 reads DFQATT; CDR2 reads SNEGSKA (reference sequence). This CDR3 contains 13 residues. Trimming took 5 bases from V and 1 from J, leaving 11 bases between them. The CDR3 region has the DNA TGCAGTGCTGGCCGGGACGAGAACACTGAAGCTTTCTTT. It translates to CSAGRDENTEAFF.

This clonotype appeared many times. The rearrangement links TRBV18 to TRBJ1-1, with TRBD1 matching over 9 bases. The length of the CDR3 is 14 residues. Trimming cost V 6 bases and J 6 bases; bases outside gene matches: 8. Germline values: CDR1 KGHSH, CDR2 LQKENI. The CDR3 here is CASSRGQGRPEAFF. CDR3 DNA sequence: TGTGCCAGCTCTCGCGGACAGGGGAGGCCTGAAGCTTTCTTT.

This clonotype has ten or more counts. The chain employs TRBV5-1 and TRBJ2-3; D is perhaps TRBD2 (5 bases). Germline CDR1 is SGHRS and CDR2 is YFSETQ. The CDR3 is 14 amino acids. Between the trimmed V and J ends, which lost 4 bases and 2 bases, there was a span of 11 bases. Here the CDR3 reads CASSGIAPTDTQYF. The CDR3 DNA reads TGCGCCAGCAGCGGAATAGCGCCCACAGATACGCAGTATTTT.